The present T cell receptor beta chain was sequenced within a study of CXCR3-negative and CXCR3-positive naive CD8 T cells. The CDR3 sequence is 16 residues long. From germline, CDR1 is LGHNA and CDR2 YSLEER. TRB cDNA libraries were made by UMI-labeled 5' RACE. After re-calling the 5' RACE reads, TCRdb lists one entry per CDR3 protein, DNA absent. This sample's clone table lists under 50,000 distinct CDR3 sequences. The sequence derives from a human donor in good health. Some clones in this sample may be carry-over from other donors' samples. The V and J genes are TRBV4-3 and TRBJ2-7. Sample: naive CXCR3- CD8+ T cells from blood. As to subset: CD45RO-CCR7+CD27+CD95- naive CD8+ T cells lacking CXCR3 (TNR3-). The CDR3 protein is CASSQDLAPTSYEQYF.